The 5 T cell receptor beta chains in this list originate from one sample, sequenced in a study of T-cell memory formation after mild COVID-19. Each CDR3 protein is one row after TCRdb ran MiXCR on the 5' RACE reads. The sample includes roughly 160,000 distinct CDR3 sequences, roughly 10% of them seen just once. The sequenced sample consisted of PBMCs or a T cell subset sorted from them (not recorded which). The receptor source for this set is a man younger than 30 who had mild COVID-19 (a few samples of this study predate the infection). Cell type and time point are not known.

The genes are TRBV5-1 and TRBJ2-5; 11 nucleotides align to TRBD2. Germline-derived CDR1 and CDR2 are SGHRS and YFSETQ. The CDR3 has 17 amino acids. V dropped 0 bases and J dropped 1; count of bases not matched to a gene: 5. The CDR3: CASSLAGTSGPQETQYF. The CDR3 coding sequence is TGCGCCAGCAGCTTGGCCGGGACTAGCGGACCCCAAGAGACCCAGTACTTC.

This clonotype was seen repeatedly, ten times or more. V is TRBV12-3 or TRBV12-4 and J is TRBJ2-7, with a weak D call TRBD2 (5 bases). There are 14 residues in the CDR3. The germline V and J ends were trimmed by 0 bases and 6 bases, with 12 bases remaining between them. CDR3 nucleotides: TGTGCCAGCAGTTTAGCGGGAGCGGCGGGCGAGCAGTACTTC. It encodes CASSLAGAAGEQYF.

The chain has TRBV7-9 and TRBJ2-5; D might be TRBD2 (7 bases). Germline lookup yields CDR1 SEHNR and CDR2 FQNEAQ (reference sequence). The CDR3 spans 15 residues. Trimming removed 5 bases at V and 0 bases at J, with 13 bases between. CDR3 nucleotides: TGTGCCAGCAGCCGGGGGGCTTGGCACCAAGAGACCCAGTACTTC. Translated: CASSRGAWHQETQYF.

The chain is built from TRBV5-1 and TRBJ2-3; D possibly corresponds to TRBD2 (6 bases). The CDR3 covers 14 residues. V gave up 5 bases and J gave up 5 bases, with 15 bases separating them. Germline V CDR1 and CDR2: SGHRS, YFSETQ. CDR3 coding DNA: TGCGCCAGCAGTCAAACCCCGGGGGAAGATACGCAGTATTTT. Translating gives CASSQTPGEDTQYF.

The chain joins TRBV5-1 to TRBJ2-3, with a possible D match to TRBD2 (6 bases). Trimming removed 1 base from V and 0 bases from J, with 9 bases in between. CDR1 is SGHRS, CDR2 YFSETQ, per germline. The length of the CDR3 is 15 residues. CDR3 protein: CASSLLGLSTDTQYF. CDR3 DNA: TGCGCCAGCAGCTTGTTGGGACTGAGCACAGATACGCAGTATTTT.